This T cell receptor beta chain was captured in a study of neurological immune-mediated disorders. This clonotype was picked up many times. Its antigen is undetermined. The sorted libraries were made from some 960,000 CD4+ or CD8+ T cells. CDR3 size: 15 residues. From germline, CDR1 is DFQATT and CDR2 SNEGSKA (reference sequence). The V end was cut by 0 bases, the J end by 7 bases, with 19 bases between. Study results and caveats: The study found the most TCR clonal expansion in HTLV-1-associated myelopathy and the least in multiple sclerosis, below healthy controls.

The making of cDNA relied on 5'RACE with 10-nucleotide random UMIs. TCRdb re-called the 5' RACE reads with MiXCR, one entry per CDR3 protein. The sample yields 15,000 to 25,000 distinct CDR3 sequences, 6% to 8.5% seen once. Sequencing used CD8+ T cells from blood. The TCR sequence derives from a woman in her 30s with HTLV-1-associated myelopathy (HAM/TSP). This chain links TRBV20-1 with TRBJ2-7, with D maybe TRBD2 (6 bases). CDR3 DNA: TGCAGTGCTAGAGATCTAGGGACTTGGGGTGGGGAGCAGTACTTC. Its protein is CSARDLGTWGGEQYF.